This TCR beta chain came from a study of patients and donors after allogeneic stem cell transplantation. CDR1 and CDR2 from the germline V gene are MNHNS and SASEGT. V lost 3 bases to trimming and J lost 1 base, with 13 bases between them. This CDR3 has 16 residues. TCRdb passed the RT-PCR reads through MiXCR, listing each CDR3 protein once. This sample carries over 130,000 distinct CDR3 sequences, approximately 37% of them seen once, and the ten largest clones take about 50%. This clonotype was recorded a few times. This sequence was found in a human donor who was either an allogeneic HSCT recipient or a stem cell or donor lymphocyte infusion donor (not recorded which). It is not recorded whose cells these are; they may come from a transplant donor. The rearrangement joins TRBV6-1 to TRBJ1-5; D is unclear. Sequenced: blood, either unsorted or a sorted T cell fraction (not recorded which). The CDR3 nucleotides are TGTGCCAGCAGTGAGGGCGCCTATGACAGCAATCAGCCCCAGCATTTT. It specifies CASSEGAYDSNQPQHF.